The 28 T cell receptor beta chains reported below all come from one sample, sequenced in a study of T cell responses to AZD1222 COVID-19 vaccine. Clones were sequenced by immunoSEQ multiplex PCR, and TCRdb holds only the in-frame ones, with some missing. The table has under 150,000 clones, roughly nine tenths seen once. The sample here was peripheral blood, taken 28 days after the second AZD1222 dose. The receptors stem from an adult who received the AZD1222 COVID-19 vaccine.

This chain uses TRBV7-2 with TRBJ1-6, with TRBD1 matching over 7 bases. CDR1 is SGHTA, CDR2 FQGNSA, per germline. The CDR3 spans 15 residues. Germline trimming cut 1 base from V and 10 bases from J; bases unmatched to any gene: 7. This CDR3 is CASSLGTGVGSPLHF. Here the CDR3 DNA reads TGTGCCAGCAGCTTAGGTACAGGGGTTGGCTCACCCCTCCACTTT.

The rearrangement links TRBV24-1 to TRBJ1-1, with D possibly being TRBD1 (6 bases). Trimming removed 3 bases from V and 14 bases from J, with 9 bases in between. In germline, CDR1 is KGHDR, CDR2 SFDVKD. The CDR3 spans 10 residues. The CDR3 DNA sequence: TGTGCCACCAGTGATCGGGACAAATTCTTT. Translation gives CATSDRDKFF.

This chain joins TRBV7-8 and TRBJ2-7, with 8 bases aligning to TRBD1. V lost 3 bases and J lost 12; bases outside the gene matches: 16. The CDR3 covers 15 residues. The germline V gene encodes CDR1 SGHVS and CDR2 FQNEAQ. As DNA, the CDR3 is TGTGCCAGCAGCTTGGAGTCACAGGGGGTATTTCGGTTGTACGTC. It specifies CASSLESQGVFRLYV.

The rearrangement links TRBV29-1 to TRBJ2-7; 7 nucleotides agree with TRBD1. The CDR3 contains 13 residues. Trimming took 3 bases from V and 1 from J; bases not matched to a gene: 3. Germline assignment: CDR1 SQVTM and CDR2 ANQGSEA. The CDR3 protein is CSVDPGGSYEQYV. The CDR3 bases are TGCAGCGTTGATCCAGGGGGTTCCTACGAGCAGTACGTC.

The J gene is TRBJ1-1, the V gene TRBV2; no firm D call. Trimming removed 4 bases from V and 0 bases from J, with 9 bases in between. The CDR3 runs to 14 residues. The germline gives CDR1 SNHLY, CDR2 FYNNEI. The CDR3 protein is CASSVGPLNTEAFF. As DNA, the CDR3 is TGTGCCAGCAGTGTAGGACCGCTGAACACTGAAGCTTTCTTT. Combining the CDR3 with reference TRBV2 and TRBJ1-1 gives the whole variable domain EPEVTQTPSHQVTQMGQEVILRCVPISNHLYFYWYRQILGQKVEFLVSFYNNEISEKSEIFDDQFSVERPDGSNFTLKIRSTKLEDSAMYFCASSVGPLNTEAFFGQGTRLTVV.

The chain's CDR3 is CAISESSSPSTDTQYF. The CDR3 DNA sequence: TGTGCCATCAGTGAGTCGAGTAGCCCTAGCACAGATACGCAGTATTTT. The chain uses TRBV10-3 and TRBJ2-3, with D unclear. Germline-derived CDR1 and CDR2 are ENHRY and SYGVKD. Trimming took 0 bases from V and 0 from J, leaving 10 bases between them. The length of the CDR3 is 16 residues.

The V and J genes are TRBV30 and TRBJ1-4; tentative D call: TRBD1 (5 bases). The CDR3 is 15 amino acids. V gave up 3 bases and J gave up 5 bases, with 16 bases separating them. The germline CDR1 and CDR2 sequences are GTSNPN and SVGIG (reference sequence). In DNA, the CDR3 is TGTGCCTGGAGCCTCCCGGGGGGTTTGAATGAAAAACTGTTTTTT. It codes for CAWSLPGGLNEKLFF.

The chain joins TRBV11-2 to TRBJ1-2; 10 bases fit TRBD1. V gave up 5 bases and J gave up 5 bases; unmatched junction bases: 5. The CDR3 loop spans 14 amino acids. The germline V gene has CDR1 SGHAT and CDR2 FQNNGV. The CDR3 DNA sequence: TGTGCCAGCAGCCAGACAGGGGGCGCTTATGGCTACACCTTC. Translation gives CASSQTGGAYGYTF.

J is TRBJ2-3 and V is TRBV10-3, with TRBD2 identical over 7 bases. After removal of 10 bases from V and 0 bases from J, the junction contained 4 bases not matched to a gene. The germline V gene encodes CDR1 ENHRY and CDR2 SYGVKD. The CDR3 has 13 residues. The CDR3: CATHSGSTDTQYF. The CDR3 DNA is TGTGCCACTCATAGCGGGAGCACAGATACGCAGTATTTT.

The chain is built from TRBV18 and TRBJ1-6, with TRBD1 identical over 8 bases. V trimming: 4 bases; J trimming: 7 bases; junction bases outside the gene matches: 12. CDR3 size: 17 residues. The germline V gene encodes CDR1 KGHSH and CDR2 LQKENI. CDR3: CASSLDRGRGNNSPLHF. The CDR3 DNA sequence: TGTGCCAGCTCACTAGACAGGGGTAGAGGAAACAATTCACCCCTCCACTTT.

This clone is a singleton in its sample. The chain has TRBV7-9 and TRBJ2-1; possibly TRBD1 for D (5 bases). Germline loops: CDR1 SEHNR, CDR2 FQNEAQ (reference sequence). The CDR3 consists of 16 residues. The ends were cut back, 2 bases at V and 6 bases at J, with 17 bases in the middle. The CDR3 sequence: CASSLPRGRVINEQFF. The CDR3, as DNA: TGTGCCAGCAGCTTACCCCGAGGCAGGGTGATCAATGAGCAGTTCTTC.

The chain combines TRBV11-3 with TRBJ2-7, with D unclear. Trimming removed 6 bases at V and 7 bases at J, with 16 bases between. The CDR3 totals 13 residues. Germline V gives CDR1 SGHNT, CDR2 YENEEA. The CDR3: CASSRTMATEQYF. CDR3 nucleotides: TGTGCCAGCAGTCGTACGATGGCCACGGAGCAGTACTTC.

The CDR3 nucleotides are TGCGCCAGCAGCCAAGGGGACAGGGGAGGTGTTCAAGAGACCCAGTACTTC. It is translated as CASSQGDRGGVQETQYF. The genes are TRBV4-1 and TRBJ2-5; 10 nucleotides agree with TRBD1. Germline CDR1 and CDR2: MGHRA and YSYEKL. The CDR3 consists of 17 residues. V lost 1 base, J lost 2 bases, and 7 bases stayed unmatched.

This chain joins TRBV4-1 and TRBJ2-1; TRBD2 matches at 11 bases. The length of the CDR3 is 17 residues. J lost 2 bases, V lost 4 bases, and 7 bases had no gene match. Germline assignment: CDR1 MGHRA and CDR2 YSYEKL. The CDR3 DNA is TGCGCCAGCAGCCGATCTTTAGCGGGAGGGACCTACAATGAGCAGTTCTTC. Amino acid sequence: CASSRSLAGGTYNEQFF.

V gene TRBV29-1 combines with J gene TRBJ2-1; D is perhaps TRBD1 (6 bases). The germline V and J ends were trimmed by 7 bases and 4 bases, with 8 bases remaining between them. Germline-derived CDR1 and CDR2 are SQVTM and ANQGSEA. This CDR3 spans 11 amino acids. As DNA, the CDR3 is TGCAGCGCGGACAGTTACAATGAGCAGTTCTTC. Protein product: CSADSYNEQFF.

The V gene is TRBV28, the J gene TRBJ1-6, with D uncertain. The germline V gene has CDR1 MDHEN and CDR2 SYDVKM. The CDR3 is 12 amino acids. V dropped 3 bases and J dropped 10 bases, with 7 bases sitting between them. The CDR3 is CASSLPGSPLHF. As DNA, the CDR3 is TGTGCCAGCAGTTTGCCGGGATCACCCCTCCACTTT.

With respect to this clone: At one end the junction does not follow the germline gene, possibly because of a read error. This chain joins TRBV6-1 and TRBJ1-2; a possible D gene is TRBD1 (6 bases). This CDR3 is built from 14 residues. Per the germline V gene, CDR1 is MNHNS and CDR2 is SASEGT. In DNA, the CDR3 is TGTGCCAGCAGGGAAGAGGGGGGGCACTATGGCTACACCTTC. Its translation: CASREEGGHYGYTF.

The chain is built from TRBV2 and TRBJ2-5; 7 bases map to TRBD1. The CDR3 is made up of 15 amino acids. Germline V gene lookup returns CDR1 SNHLY and CDR2 FYNNEI. J was trimmed by 4 bases and V by 1 base; bases with no gene match: 6. DNA for the CDR3: TGTGCCAGCAGTGAAGGGACAGGCTCAACAGAGACCCAGTACTTC. Amino acids: CASSEGTGSTETQYF.

The gene calls are TRBV11-2 and TRBJ2-5; the D gene is possibly TRBD2 (5 bases). V shed 7 bases and J shed 4 bases, with 16 bases lying between them. CDR3 length equals 14 residues. Germline V gives CDR1 SGHAT, CDR2 FQNNGV. The CDR3 DNA is TGTGCCAGCACCTACGGGCAGGAGGTAGAGACCCAGTACTTC. As protein: CASTYGQEVETQYF.

The chain recombines TRBV12-3 or TRBV12-4 with TRBJ1-3; no reliable D call. V was shortened by 3 bases and J by 9 bases, with 6 bases between the two germline ends. The CDR3 spans 11 residues. The CDR3 DNA reads as TGTGCCAGCAGTTTCGATCGCACCATATATTTT. Residues: CASSFDRTIYF.

This sequence joins TRBV9 and TRBJ2-1, with TRBD1 matching 9 bases. The CDR3 totals 13 residues. V shed 3 bases and J 9 bases; nucleotides not matched to a gene: 4. Germline loops: CDR1 SGDLS, CDR2 YYNGEE. DNA of the CDR3: TGTGCCAGCAGCGGACAGGGGGAGGGTGAGCAGTTCTTC. Protein sequence: CASSGQGEGEQFF.

This clone was seen just once. This chain connects TRBV15 to TRBJ1-2; D unresolved. CDR3 length: 14 amino acids. V lost 5 bases to trimming and J lost 8 bases, with 18 bases between them. Looked up from germline, CDR1 is LNHNV and CDR2 is YYDKDF (reference sequence). CDR3 sequence reads: CATSPDLGSEGYTF. In DNA, the CDR3 is TGTGCCACCAGCCCAGATTTGGGCAGTGAAGGCTACACCTTC. The entire variable domain, with the rest obtained from reference TRBV15 and TRBJ1-2, is as follows: DAMVIQNPRYQVTQFGKPVTLSCSQTLNHNVMYWYQQKSSQAPKLLFHYYDKDFNNEADTPDNFQSRRPNTSFCFLDIRSPGLGDTAMYLCATSPDLGSEGYTFGSGTRLTVV.

This clone was found a few times. The chain carries TRBV12-3 or TRBV12-4 and TRBJ1-2, with D maybe TRBD1 (6 bases). The CDR3 consists of 12 residues. Trimming removed 5 bases at V and 6 bases at J, with 10 bases between. This chain's CDR3 is CASSPTGHGYTF. The DNA of the CDR3 is TGTGCCAGCAGTCCCACAGGGCATGGCTACACCTTC.

V gene TRBV4-2 combines with J gene TRBJ2-3; D remains ambiguous. There are 16 residues in the CDR3. V shed 1 base and J shed 0 bases, with 11 bases lying between them. Germline-derived CDR1 and CDR2 are LGHNA and YNFKEQ. The CDR3 is CASSQGEVASTDTQYF. The CDR3 nucleotides are TGTGCCAGCAGCCAAGGAGAAGTTGCTAGCACAGATACGCAGTATTTT.

This clone has a handful of counts. The chain links TRBV6-4 to TRBJ1-1; the D gene is possibly TRBD1 (6 bases). The CDR3 has 13 residues. Germline V gene sequence: CDR1 MRHNA, CDR2 SNTAGT. V lost 6 bases and J lost 5, with 13 bases in between. The CDR3 is CASSLQGGTEAFF. CDR3 coding DNA: TGTGCCAGCAGCCTACAGGGAGGAACTGAAGCTTTCTTT.

This rearrangement joins TRBV6-5 to TRBJ1-2; 8 bases map to TRBD1. This CDR3 is 13 amino acids long. V lost 6 bases to trimming and J lost 4 bases; unmatched junction nucleotides: 4. Per germline, CDR1 MNHEY and CDR2 SVGAGI. As DNA, the CDR3 is TGTGCCAGCAGCGGACAGGGAACCTATGGCTACACCTTC. Its translation: CASSGQGTYGYTF.

This clone came up a few times. The chain combines TRBV7-2 with TRBJ2-2; D may be TRBD1 (5 bases). The V gene's germline CDR1 is SGHTA and CDR2 FQGNSA. The CDR3 length is 15 residues. Trimming shortened V by 1 base and J by 6 bases, and 12 bases separated the two germline ends. The chain's CDR3 is CASSLGGPGSGELFF. The CDR3 DNA sequence: TGTGCCAGCAGCTTAGGGGGCCCGGGCTCCGGGGAGCTGTTTTTT.

This clone came up once. V is TRBV4-2 and J is TRBJ1-5; TRBD1 is a possible D gene (5 bases). The V gene's germline CDR1 is LGHNA and CDR2 YNFKEQ. Trimming took 1 base from V and 1 from J, leaving 17 bases between them. CDR3 length: 18 residues. CDR3 bases: TGTGCCAGCAGCCAAGTTGGGGGTGGCGATAGAAGCAATCAGCCCCAGCATTTT. Its translation is CASSQVGGGDRSNQPQHF.